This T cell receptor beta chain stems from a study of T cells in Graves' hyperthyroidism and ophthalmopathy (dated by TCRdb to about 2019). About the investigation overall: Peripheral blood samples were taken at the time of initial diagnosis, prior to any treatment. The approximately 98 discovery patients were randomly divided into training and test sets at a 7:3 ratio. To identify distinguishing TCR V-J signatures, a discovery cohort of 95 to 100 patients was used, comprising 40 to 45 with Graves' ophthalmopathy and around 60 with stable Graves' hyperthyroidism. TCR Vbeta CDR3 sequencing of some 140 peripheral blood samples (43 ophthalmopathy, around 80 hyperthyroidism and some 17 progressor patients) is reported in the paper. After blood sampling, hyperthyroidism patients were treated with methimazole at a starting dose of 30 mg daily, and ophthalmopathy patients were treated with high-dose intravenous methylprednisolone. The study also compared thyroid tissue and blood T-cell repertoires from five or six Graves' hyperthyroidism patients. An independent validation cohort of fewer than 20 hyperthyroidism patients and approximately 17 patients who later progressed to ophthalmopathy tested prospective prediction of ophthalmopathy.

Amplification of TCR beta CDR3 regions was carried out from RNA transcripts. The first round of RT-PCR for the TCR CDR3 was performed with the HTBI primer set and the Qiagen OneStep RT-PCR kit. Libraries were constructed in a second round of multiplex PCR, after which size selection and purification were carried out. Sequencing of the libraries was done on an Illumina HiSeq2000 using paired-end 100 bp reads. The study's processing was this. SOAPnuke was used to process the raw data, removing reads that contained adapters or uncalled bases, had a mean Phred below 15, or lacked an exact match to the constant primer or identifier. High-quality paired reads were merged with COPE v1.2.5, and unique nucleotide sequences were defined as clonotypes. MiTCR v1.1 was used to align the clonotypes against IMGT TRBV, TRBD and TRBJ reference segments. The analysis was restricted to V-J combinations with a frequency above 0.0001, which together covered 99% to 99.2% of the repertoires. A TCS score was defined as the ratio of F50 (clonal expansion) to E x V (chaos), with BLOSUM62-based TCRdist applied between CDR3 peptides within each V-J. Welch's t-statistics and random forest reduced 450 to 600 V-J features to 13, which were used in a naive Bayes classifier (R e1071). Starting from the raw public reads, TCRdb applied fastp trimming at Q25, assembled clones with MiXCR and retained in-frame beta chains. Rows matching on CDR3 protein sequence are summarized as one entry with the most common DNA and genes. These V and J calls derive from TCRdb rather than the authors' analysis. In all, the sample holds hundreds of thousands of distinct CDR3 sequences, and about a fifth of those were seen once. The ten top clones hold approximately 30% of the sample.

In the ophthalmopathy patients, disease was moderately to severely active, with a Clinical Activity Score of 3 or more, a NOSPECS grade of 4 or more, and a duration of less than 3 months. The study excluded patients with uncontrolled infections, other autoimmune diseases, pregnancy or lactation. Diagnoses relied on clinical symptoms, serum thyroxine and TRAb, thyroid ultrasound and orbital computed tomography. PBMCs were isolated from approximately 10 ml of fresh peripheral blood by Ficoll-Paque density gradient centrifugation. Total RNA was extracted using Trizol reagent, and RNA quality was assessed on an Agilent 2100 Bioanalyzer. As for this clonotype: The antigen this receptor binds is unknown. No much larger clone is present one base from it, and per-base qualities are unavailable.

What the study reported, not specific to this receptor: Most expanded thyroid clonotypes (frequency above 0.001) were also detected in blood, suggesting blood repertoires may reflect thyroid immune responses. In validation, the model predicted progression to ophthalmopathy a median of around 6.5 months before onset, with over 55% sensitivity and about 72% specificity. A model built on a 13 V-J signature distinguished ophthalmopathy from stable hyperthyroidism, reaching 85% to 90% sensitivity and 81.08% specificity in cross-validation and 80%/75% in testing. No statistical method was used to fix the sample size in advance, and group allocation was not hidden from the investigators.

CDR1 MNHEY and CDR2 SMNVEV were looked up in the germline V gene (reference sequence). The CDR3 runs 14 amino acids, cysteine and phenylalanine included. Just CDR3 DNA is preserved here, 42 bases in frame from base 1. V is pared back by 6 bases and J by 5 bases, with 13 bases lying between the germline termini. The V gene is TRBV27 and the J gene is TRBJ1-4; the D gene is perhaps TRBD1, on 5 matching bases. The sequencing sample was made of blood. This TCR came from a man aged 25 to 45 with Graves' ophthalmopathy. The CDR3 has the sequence CASSGGVRNEKLFF. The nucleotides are TGTGCCAGCAGCGGGGGGGTTCGGAATGAAAAACTGTTTTTT.